These 14 T cell receptor beta chains were sequenced from one sample in a study of vaccination and CD4 T cells after COVID-19. These receptors' antigens are unknown. The treatment here: roughly ten-day PBMC culture with coronavirus spike peptide pools or control peptides (ViraFEST assay). Sequencing of cultured CD4+ T cell DNA used the Oncomine TCR Beta short-read assay. TCRdb independently ran MiXCR on the PCR reads; one entry per CDR3 protein. The data show about 6,400 distinct CDR3 sequences, about 77% seen once. Sequencing input: CD4+ T cells from blood, cultured in vitro. These receptors were obtained from a human donor who had recovered from COVID-19.

The table lists this clonotype with a count of one. This chain links TRBV20-1 with TRBJ1-5, with D possibly being TRBD1 (6 bases). The CDR3 extends over 14 amino acids. Germline V gene lookup returns CDR1 DFQATT and CDR2 SNEGSKA (reference sequence). V was pared by 3 bases and J by 4 bases, with 13 bases between. This CDR3 is CSARGGARNQPQHF. The CDR3 DNA reads as TGCAGTGCTAGGGGGGGCGCAAGAAATCAGCCCCAGCATTTT.

The V and J genes are TRBV12-3 or TRBV12-4 and TRBJ1-5, with D tentatively TRBD1 (6 bases). There are 15 residues in the CDR3. The V gene lost 5 bases and the J gene lost 0 bases, with 11 bases spanning the gap. The CDR3: CASSRDNYSNQPQHF. CDR3 in DNA: TGTGCCAGCAGTAGGGACAATTATAGCAATCAGCCCCAGCATTTT.

The chain joins TRBV20-1 to TRBJ2-5; a possible D gene is TRBD2 (5 bases). The germline gives CDR1 DFQATT, CDR2 SNEGSKA (reference sequence). The V and J ends lost 5 bases and 4 bases respectively, with 14 bases between them. The CDR3 runs to 13 residues. CDR3 residues: CSAVTGIVETQYF. CDR3 nucleotides: TGCAGTGCTGTGACGGGGATTGTAGAGACCCAGTACTTC.

The J gene is TRBJ2-3, the V gene TRBV6-2 or TRBV6-3, with D possibly TRBD2 on 5 matching bases. Trimming removed 5 bases from V and 0 bases from J, with 12 bases in between. In germline, CDR1 is MNHEY, CDR2 SVGEGT. CDR3 length: 15 residues. CDR3 DNA: TGTGCCAGCAGTCGTGTACGGGGTAGCACAGATACGCAGTATTTT. This sequence encodes CASSRVRGSTDTQYF.

The chain is built from TRBV30 and TRBJ1-1, with no clear D. The CDR3 has 13 amino acids. CDR1 is GTSNPN, CDR2 SVGIG, per germline (reference sequence). With 0 bases removed from V and 1 base from J, the gap between germline ends came to 6 bases. The CDR3 region is CAWSVQSNTEAFF. The CDR3, as DNA: TGTGCCTGGAGTGTGCAGTCGAACACTGAAGCTTTCTTT.

The rearrangement links TRBV19 to TRBJ1-5; 11 bases fit TRBD1. Germline CDR1 and CDR2: LNHDA and SQIVND (reference sequence). The CDR3 runs 18 residues. V lost 4 bases and J lost 3; bases outside the gene matches: 11. The CDR3 bases are TGTGCCAGTAGTAAGGGACAGGGGGTAACCCCTTCCAATCAGCCCCAGCATTTT. Translating gives CASSKGQGVTPSNQPQHF.

This chain joins TRBV20-1 and TRBJ1-3, with a weak D call TRBD1 (6 bases). Germline V gene sequence: CDR1 DFQATT, CDR2 SNEGSKA (reference sequence). With 5 bases removed from V and 2 bases from J, the gap between germline ends came to 13 bases. CDR3 size: 14 residues. The CDR3 nucleotides read TGCAGTGCTGGCCAATCAGGGGCTGGAAACACCATATATTTT. Protein: CSAGQSGAGNTIYF.

The CDR3 spells CASSLFYSDSTDTQYF. CDR3 bases: TGTGCCAGCAGCTTATTTTACAGTGATAGCACAGATACGCAGTATTTT. This chain joins TRBV7-3 and TRBJ2-3, with D unresolved. V was cut by 2 bases and J by 0 bases, with 12 bases left in between. The CDR3 runs to 16 residues. The germline V gene has CDR1 SGHTA and CDR2 FQGTGA.

The chain links TRBV6-5 to TRBJ1-2; no clear D. V lost 0 bases and J 5 bases, leaving 10 bases between the germline ends. Germline lookup yields CDR1 MNHEY and CDR2 SVGAGI. This CDR3 region has 14 residues. CDR3 protein: CASSYSRGPYGYTF. CDR3 nucleotide sequence: TGTGCCAGCAGTTACTCGAGAGGACCTTATGGCTACACCTTC.

The chain has TRBV12-3 or TRBV12-4 and TRBJ2-1; 9 bases map to TRBD2. With 4 bases clipped from V and 7 bases from J, the junction kept 8 bases outside the gene matches. This CDR3 has 15 amino acids. In DNA, the CDR3 is TGTGCCAGCAGTTGGGTAGCGGGAGTGGGAAATGAGCAGTTCTTC. It yields the protein CASSWVAGVGNEQFF.

The gene calls are TRBV19 and TRBJ1-5, with D possibly matching TRBD1 (5 bases). CDR3 length: 15 residues. The V end was cut by 3 bases, the J end by 2 bases, with 11 bases between. The germline gives CDR1 LNHDA, CDR2 SQIVND (reference sequence). In DNA, the CDR3 is TGTGCCAGTAGTATTTTGTCGGGGGGCAATCAGCCCCAGCATTTT. It codes for CASSILSGGNQPQHF. Combining the CDR3 with reference TRBV19 and TRBJ1-5 gives the whole variable domain DGGITQSPKYLFRKEGQNVTLSCEQNLNHDAMYWYRQDPGQGLRLIYYSQIVNDFQKGDIAEGYSVSREKKESFPLTVTSAQKNPTAFYLCASSILSGGNQPQHFGDGTRLSIL.

The rearrangement uses TRBV2 and TRBJ1-2; D ambiguous. Looked up from germline, CDR1 is SNHLY and CDR2 is FYNNEI. The CDR3 sequence is 12 residues long. V shed 5 bases and J shed 2 bases, with 6 bases lying between them. CDR3 nucleotide sequence: TGTGCCAGCAGTCAGCCAAACTATGGCTACACCTTC. Protein: CASSQPNYGYTF.

This clonotype has just a few counts. The J gene is TRBJ1-1, the V gene TRBV18; TRBD1 aligns across 9 bases. CDR1 KGHSH and CDR2 LQKENI come from the germline V gene. V lost 2 bases, J lost 4 bases, and 8 bases stayed unmatched. The length of the CDR3 is 16 residues. The DNA of the CDR3 is TGTGCCAGCTCACCATGGGACAGGGCCCACGGCACTGAAGCTTTCTTT. The encoded protein is CASSPWDRAHGTEAFF.

The chain is built from TRBV20-1 and TRBJ2-3, with TRBD2 as a possible D gene (5 bases). Germline V gene sequence: CDR1 DFQATT, CDR2 SNEGSKA (reference sequence). V was cut by 0 bases and J by 4 bases, with 11 bases left in between. CDR3 length: 14 amino acids. CDR3 loop: CSARDPLAPDTQYF. In DNA, the CDR3 is TGCAGTGCTAGAGATCCCCTAGCCCCAGATACGCAGTATTTT.